This TCR beta chain was captured by sequencing in a study of chemoradiotherapy in HPV16-positive cancers (dated 2022 in TCRdb). The study in broad terms: Functional T-cell assays on cells from a couple of HPV16-positive patients defined candidate HPV-specific T-cell clones and common TCR motifs. TCR repertoires from roughly 93 patients with HPV-related cancers were then used to track the candidate HPV-specific TCRs and motifs. The study asked whether T-cell immunity against the HPV oncoproteins E6 and E7 changes during chemoradiotherapy and whether it affects survival.

The study at large found these results: In HPV16-positive patients, expansion of HPV-responsive T cells during chemoradiotherapy was associated with improved recurrence-free survival. Expansion of candidate HPV-specific clones and E7-related TCR motifs was observed in the tumor microenvironment during treatment, whereas no such expansion was observed for non-HPV-specific T cells. Only two HPV16-positive patients were used to derive the functional definition of HPV-specific T cells, and the survival association was reported for HPV16-positive patients.

Comment on this clone: This receptor's antigen is unknown. No much larger clone is present one base from it, and per-base qualities are unavailable.

Library preparation was by the immunoSEQ multiplex PCR assay. In TCRdb, the immuneACCESS table is reduced to in-frame sequences with V and J assigned. These tables do not hold every clone; where another copy was compared, an unresolved V gene accounts for under half, and the others remain unexplained. This sample holds about 15,000 clones; roughly 80% were observed only once. The ten most abundant clones make up 1.3% of the sample. Measured from the cysteine to the phenylalanine, the CDR3 is 15 residues long. The only DNA kept is the CDR3, 45 bases in frame from the first base. Via the germline V gene, CDR1 is MDHEN and CDR2 SYDVKM. V loses 3 bases, J loses 0 bases, and the germline ends lie 11 bases apart. Repertoires were sampled repeatedly over the course of chemoradiotherapy, so clonal expansion could be followed in the tumor microenvironment.

The sequence was obtained from a human donor with HPV-associated anogenital cancer. Rearrangement joined TRBV28 to TRBJ1-2; the D gene cannot be resolved reliably. Sampling took place from a patient who underwent chemoradiotherapy. The bases read TGTGCCAGCAGTTTTTTCACGGAGACTAACTATGGCTACACCTTC. Its translation is CASSFFTETNYGYTF.